This T cell receptor beta chain emerged from a study of blood T cell repertoires in COVID-19. Study background: Sites across the United States, Italy and Spain contributed samples from acute and convalescent COVID-19.

There are 14 residues in the CDR3. J gave up 8 bases and V 5 bases, and 9 bases lay outside the gene matches. Germline CDR1 is SNHLY and CDR2 is FYNNEI. Everyone who took part was about 18 to 90 years old, and they came from about two dozen US areas. Assignments of participants to cohorts depended upon their own reported clinical history. Per the original methods: Researchers report that nucleated cell counts were estimated from reference gene primer amplification. The repertoire was sequenced with immunoSEQ multiplex PCR; TCRdb's copy has only in-frame clones and lacks some. V, J and clone size reflect that table, while D and trimming were determined from the DNA. In the table there are some 490,000 clones, around nine tenths of which are singletons.

The chain combines TRBV2 with TRBJ2-1; 7 nucleotides match TRBD1. The source material was PBMCs or T cells enriched from blood (not recorded which). The sequence derives from a woman in her sixties or seventies who had recovered from COVID-19. The CDR3 spells CASSSPGQNHEQFF. The DNA for the CDR3 is TGTGCCAGCAGTTCCCCGGGACAGAATCATGAGCAGTTCTTC.